This T cell receptor (beta chain) was profiled in a study of blood T cells in healthy people across ages. Together with a sample-barcoded 5' primer, a J-beta primer mix was included in a second PCR lasting about 6 to 11 cycles. TCRdb recomputed calls from the 5' RACE reads with MiXCR, one row per CDR3 protein. The sample shows under 950,000 distinct CDR3 sequences, about 24% of them seen only once. The CDR3 loop spans 15 amino acids. Losses at the gene ends were 4 bases for V and 5 bases for J; bases not matched to a gene: 8. The sample comprised blood. The TCR comes from a man in his 70s in good health. The chain employs TRBV12-3 or TRBV12-4 and TRBJ1-5, with TRBD1 matching over 7 bases. The CDR3 DNA sequence: TGTGCCAGCAGTTCAACCGGGACAGCAGATCAGCCCCAGCATTTT. Its protein product is CASSSTGTADQPQHF.